This T cell receptor (beta chain) derives from a study of shared clonotypes between healthy human individuals. V was cut by 1 base and J by 6 bases, with 13 bases left in between. The CDR3 has 15 amino acids. CDR1 MNHEY and CDR2 SMNVEV come from the germline V gene (reference sequence). Produced via immunoSEQ multiplex PCR; TCRdb's table is partial and in-frame only. Of 450,000 to 550,000 clones in the sample, more than 65% were seen once. The receptor was isolated from a middle-aged woman in good health. Some clones in this sample may be carry-over from other donors' samples. Sequenced sample: PBMCs. The rearrangement links TRBV27 to TRBJ2-1, with D unresolved. This chain's CDR3 is CASSLLERAANEQFF. The CDR3 region has the DNA TGTGCCAGCAGTTTATTGGAACGCGCGGCCAATGAGCAGTTCTTC.